This TCR beta chain was recorded in a study of beta chain features in type 1 diabetes. The wider study: The study examined roughly 110,000,000 sorted cells across all samples.

The germline V gene encodes CDR1 SGHDT and CDR2 YYEEEE. The germline V and J ends were trimmed by 4 bases and 6 bases, with 20 bases remaining between them. The CDR3 covers 16 residues. CD4+ cells of the naive, central memory, regulatory and stem cell-like memory types were sorted via CD45RO/CCR7/CD25/CD127/CD95/CD27. As to this clone: The antigen is undetermined.

Regarding the study as a whole: Among patients, naive, central memory and Treg TCRB repertoires appeared more similar than among healthy donors.

TCRB transcripts that were expressed got sequenced, as all of the isolated RNA had been reverse transcribed. Profiled with immunoSEQ multiplex PCR; TCRdb holds only in-frame clones, not every one. The sample consists of about 210,000 clones, roughly 10% of them appearing once. The V and J genes are TRBV5-6 and TRBJ2-1, with D perhaps matching TRBD2 (6 bases). The TCR sequence derives from a man aged 18 to 30 in good health. The specimen sequenced was central memory CD4+ T cells from blood. CDR3 in amino acids: CASSPGVGSRGNEQFF. CDR3 DNA sequence: TGTGCCAGCAGCCCGGGAGTAGGGTCGAGAGGCAATGAGCAGTTCTTC.